Below, 14 T cell receptor beta chains from the same sample are listed, as sequenced in a study of technical replicates of blood from a few donors. The method was immunoSEQ multiplex PCR; TCRdb's version includes in-frame clones alone and lacks a portion of them. The table lists 80,000 or so clones, almost 96% of them singletons, with 0.3% to 0.4% in the top ten. The specimen sequenced was T cells isolated from PBMCs. These receptors came from a human donor in good health.

The chain recombines TRBV11-2 with TRBJ2-5; TRBD2 matches at 13 bases. V shed 5 bases, J shed 5 bases, and the junction held 8 bases outside the gene matches. The germline V gene has CDR1 SGHAT and CDR2 FQNNGV. This CDR3 region has 16 residues. The CDR3: CASSLGTSGIGETQYF. CDR3 bases: TGTGCCAGCAGCCTCGGGACTAGCGGGATTGGGGAGACCCAGTACTTC.

As DNA, the CDR3 is TGTGCCAGTCGGGCGGGAGTTGCCAAAAACATTCAGTACTTC. This gives the protein CASRAGVAKNIQYF. The chain employs TRBV27 and TRBJ2-4, with 7 bases lining up with TRBD2. The CDR3 contains 14 residues. The trim removed 9 bases at V and 1 base at J, leaving 6 bases unmatched. CDR1 and CDR2 from the germline V gene are MNHEY and SMNVEV (reference sequence).

This chain links TRBV5-1 with TRBJ2-5; 10 nucleotides align to TRBD2. The CDR3 loop spans 15 amino acids. The germline V gene encodes CDR1 SGHRS and CDR2 YFSETQ. V lost 3 bases to trimming and J lost 2 bases; unmatched junction nucleotides: 4. The CDR3 protein is CASSSGLADQETQYF. CDR3 sequence (DNA): TGCGCCAGCAGCTCCGGACTAGCGGATCAAGAGACCCAGTACTTC.

This sequence joins TRBV4-1 and TRBJ2-7, with D maybe TRBD2 (5 bases). Trimming took 1 base from V and 0 from J, leaving 16 bases between them. This CDR3 has 17 amino acids. CDR1 MGHRA and CDR2 YSYEKL come from the germline V gene. Here the CDR3 reads CASSQAILADHSYEQYF. The CDR3, as DNA: TGCGCCAGCAGCCAAGCGATCCTAGCAGATCACTCCTACGAGCAGTACTTC.

The chain couples TRBV5-1 to TRBJ2-1; D perhaps matches TRBD1 (6 bases). CDR3 length equals 20 residues. CDR1 and CDR2 from the germline V gene are SGHRS and YFSETQ. V lost 2 bases and J lost 4, with 28 bases in between. The CDR3 DNA sequence: TGCGCCAGCAGCTTAGAGGTTTTCGACAGGACCGGCAACCGATACAATGAGCAGTTCTTC. It is translated as CASSLEVFDRTGNRYNEQFF. The whole variable domain, remainder taken from reference TRBV5-1 and TRBJ2-1, is KAGVTQTPRYLIKTRGQQVTLSCSPISGHRSVSWYQQTPGQGLQFLFEYFSETQRNKGNFPGRFSGRQFSNSRSEMNVSTLELGDSALYLCASSLEVFDRTGNRYNEQFFGPGTRLTVL.

Comment on this clone: Other DNA sequences of this sample code for an identical CDR3. The rearrangement uses TRBV19 and TRBJ2-7; TRBD1 matches at 11 bases. The CDR3 extends over 14 amino acids. Losses at the gene ends were 5 bases for V and 3 bases for J; bases not matched to a gene: 3. In germline, CDR1 is LNHDA, CDR2 SQIVND (reference sequence). The CDR3 here is CASSSGTGGYEQYF. The CDR3, as DNA: TGTGCCAGTAGTTCCGGGACAGGGGGCTACGAGCAGTACTTC.

The genes are TRBV2 and TRBJ1-5; 10 bases line up with TRBD1. Unmatched junction bases numbered 7, after V lost 5 bases and J lost 6 bases. This CDR3 spans 15 amino acids. The germline V gene has CDR1 SNHLY and CDR2 FYNNEI. The CDR3 region has the DNA TGTGCCAGCAGTTCCGGGACAGGGGCAGGTCAGCCCCAGCATTTT. As protein: CASSSGTGAGQPQHF.

The chain employs TRBV9 and TRBJ2-1; weak D call: TRBD2 (5 bases). The germline CDR1 and CDR2 sequences are SGDLS and YYNGEE. V lost 0 bases and J lost 4, with 17 bases in between. The CDR3 sequence is 17 residues long. The CDR3 region is CASSVVAERTVYNEQFF. For the CDR3, the DNA is TGTGCCAGCAGCGTAGTGGCGGAGCGGACCGTTTACAATGAGCAGTTCTTC.

This clone was found once. The gene calls are TRBV11-3 and TRBJ1-4; 9 bases match TRBD1. The V segment lost 4 bases and the J segment 8 bases; nucleotides outside the gene matches: 11. The CDR3 contains 16 residues. The germline gives CDR1 SGHNT, CDR2 YENEEA. The CDR3 loop is CASSSGLQGAGEKLFF. DNA of the CDR3: TGTGCCAGCAGCTCAGGACTACAGGGGGCAGGAGAAAAACTGTTTTTT.

The chain uses TRBV2 and TRBJ2-1; 8 bases align to TRBD2. This CDR3 contains 17 residues. V shed 4 bases, J shed 4 bases, and the junction held 12 bases outside the gene matches. Germline-derived CDR1 and CDR2 are SNHLY and FYNNEI. CDR3 loop: CASSVTSPGGRYNEQFF. The CDR3, as DNA: TGTGCCAGCAGTGTTACGAGTCCGGGAGGGAGGTACAATGAGCAGTTCTTC.

CDR3 sequence reads: CASSFRGPTSTDTQYF. The CDR3, as DNA: TGTGCCAGCAGCTTCAGGGGCCCCACTAGCACAGATACGCAGTATTTT. This chain links TRBV9 with TRBJ2-3, with D perhaps TRBD1 (6 bases). V lost 4 bases to trimming and J lost 0 bases, with 15 bases between them. The germline V gene has CDR1 SGDLS and CDR2 YYNGEE. CDR3 length equals 16 residues.

The chain combines TRBV2 with TRBJ1-2; a weak D match, TRBD1 (6 bases). This CDR3 is built from 12 residues. Trimming pared 5 bases from V and 4 bases from J, leaving 8 bases between. The germline gives CDR1 SNHLY, CDR2 FYNNEI. CDR3 region: CASSQDSYGYTF. CDR3 coding DNA: TGTGCCAGCAGTCAGGACAGCTATGGCTACACCTTC.

V and J are TRBV5-4 and TRBJ1-1; 7 bases fit TRBD1. This CDR3 contains 15 residues. V lost 0 bases and J lost 5; bases outside the gene matches: 7. Germline V gene sequence: CDR1 SGHNT, CDR2 YYREEE (reference sequence). The CDR3 DNA sequence: TGTGCCAGCAGCTTGGACAACAGGGGTCGGACTGAAGCTTTCTTT. Amino acids: CASSLDNRGRTEAFF.

The J gene is TRBJ2-6, the V gene TRBV18; D gene unclear. Per the germline V gene, CDR1 is KGHSH and CDR2 is LQKENI. Trimming removed 7 bases at V and 0 bases at J, with 7 bases between. This CDR3 contains 14 residues. This CDR3 reads CASCENSGANVLTF. In nucleotides, the CDR3 is TGTGCCAGCTGCGAAAACTCTGGGGCCAACGTCCTGACTTTC.